These T cell receptor beta chains were read from a single sample in a study of blood T cell repertoires in COVID-19. Data came from immunoSEQ multiplex PCR; TCRdb stores just in-frame clones and leaves some out. The sample comprises 70,000 or so clones, 70% to 85% of which are singletons, and 35% to 45% rests with the top ten. Sequences were obtained from peripheral blood. The source is a woman aged 70-85 years with acute or convalescent COVID-19. Each CDR3 is given with its conserved first and last residue. The D gene is left open where the match is weak. Clone size is stated in some rows and not others, as once, few, many or a class when expanded.

size	J	V	D	CDR3	DNA
NA	TRBJ1-2	TRBV19	TRBD1	CASSSPGQGARGYTF	TGTGCCAGTAGTTCGCCGGGACAGGGGGCGCGAGGCTACACCTTC
NA	TRBJ2-1	TRBV7-2	TRBD1	CASSLGQGRNNEQFF	TGTGCCAGCAGCTTAGGACAGGGGAGGAACAATGAGCAGTTCTTC
many	TRBJ2-7	TRBV28	TRBD1	CASSRTGGNEQYF	TGTGCCAGCAGCCGGACAGGGGGGAACGAGCAGTACTTC
NA	TRBJ2-7	TRBV5-1	NA	CASSLRSSRAEGQYF	TGCGCCAGCAGCTTGAGGAGTTCGCGGGCCGAAGGCCAGTACTTC
NA	TRBJ2-7	TRBV5-4	NA	CASSPRRVDEQYF	TGTGCCAGCAGCCCCAGGCGGGTCGACGAGCAGTACTTC
NA	TRBJ2-1	TRBV7-8	TRBD1	CASQGQGGENEQFF	TGTGCCAGCCAGGGACAGGGCGGTGAAAATGAGCAGTTCTTC
NA	TRBJ1-1	TRBV6-4	NA	CASSDSNRGTEAFF	TGTGCCAGCAGTGACTCGAATCGGGGGACTGAAGCTTTCTTT
NA	TRBJ2-7	TRBV7-6	NA	CASSPSYEQYF	TGTGCCAGCAGCCCATCCTACGAGCAGTACTTC
NA	TRBJ2-1	TRBV2	NA	CASRGLKFDEQFF	TGTGCCAGCAGGGGGCTGAAATTCGATGAGCAGTTCTTC
NA	TRBJ2-1	TRBV3-1/TRBV3-2	NA	CASSPRTNSYNEQFF	TGTGCCAGCAGCCCTAGGACAAATTCCTACAATGAGCAGTTCTTC
NA	TRBJ2-7	TRBV28	TRBD1	CASNTPGQSSYEQYF	TGTGCCAGCAACACACCGGGACAGAGCTCCTACGAGCAGTACTTC
few	TRBJ1-2	TRBV2	NA	CASSEYSANYGYTF	TGTGCCAGCAGTGAATACAGTGCTAACTATGGCTACACCTTC
NA	TRBJ2-5	TRBV7-8	TRBD2	CASSGGLAGKETQYF	TGTGCCAGCAGCGGGGGACTAGCGGGAAAAGAGACCCAGTACTTC
NA	TRBJ1-1	TRBV18	TRBD1	CASSLPGGGGNTEAFF	TGTGCCAGCTCACTTCCAGGGGGCGGCGGGAACACTGAAGCTTTCTTT
NA	TRBJ1-1	TRBV6-6	TRBD1	CASREQPRGEKPEAFF	TGTGCCAGCAGGGAGCAGCCCAGGGGGGAGAAGCCTGAAGCTTTCTTT
NA	TRBJ2-2	TRBV18	NA	CATRGQANTGELFF	TGTGCCACCCGGGGACAAGCGAACACCGGGGAGCTGTTTTTT
few	TRBJ1-1	TRBV27	NA	CASRTANTEAFF	TGTGCCAGCAGGACAGCGAACACTGAAGCTTTCTTT
NA	TRBJ1-2	TRBV9	NA	CASSVGGGLGGGYTF	TGTGCCAGCAGCGTGGGGGGGGGCCTCGGAGGAGGCTACACCTTC
NA	TRBJ1-2	TRBV7-2	NA	CASSFLVGAGYGYTF	TGTGCCAGCAGTTTCCTCGTGGGGGCCGGCTATGGCTACACCTTC
once	TRBJ1-1	TRBV4-2	NA	CASSQDQVSFGAFF	TGTGCCAGCAGCCAAGATCAGGTTAGTTTTGGAGCTTTCTTT
NA	TRBJ1-2	TRBV6-5	NA	CASSYAQGNGYTF	TGTGCCAGCAGTTACGCCCAGGGGAACGGCTACACCTTC
once	TRBJ2-7	TRBV5-1	TRBD2	CASSLNMGSGRANEQYF	TGCGCCAGCAGCTTGAATATGGGTAGCGGGAGGGCCAATGAGCAGTACTTC